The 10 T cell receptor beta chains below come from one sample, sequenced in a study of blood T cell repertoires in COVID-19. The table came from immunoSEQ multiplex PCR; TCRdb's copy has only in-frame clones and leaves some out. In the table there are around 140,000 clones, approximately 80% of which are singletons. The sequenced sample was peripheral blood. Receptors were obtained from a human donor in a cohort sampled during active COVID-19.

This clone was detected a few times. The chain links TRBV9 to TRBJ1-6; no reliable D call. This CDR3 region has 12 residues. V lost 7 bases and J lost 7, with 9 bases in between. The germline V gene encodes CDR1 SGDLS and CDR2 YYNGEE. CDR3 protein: CASPQKNSPLHF. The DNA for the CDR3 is TGTGCCAGCCCACAGAAGAATTCACCCCTCCACTTT.

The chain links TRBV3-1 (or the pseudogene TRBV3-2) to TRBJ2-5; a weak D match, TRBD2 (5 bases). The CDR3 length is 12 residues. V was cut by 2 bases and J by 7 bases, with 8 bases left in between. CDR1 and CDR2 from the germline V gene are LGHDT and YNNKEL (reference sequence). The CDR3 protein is CASSQKEGTQYF. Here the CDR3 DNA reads TGTGCCAGCAGCCAAAAAGAGGGGACCCAGTACTTC.

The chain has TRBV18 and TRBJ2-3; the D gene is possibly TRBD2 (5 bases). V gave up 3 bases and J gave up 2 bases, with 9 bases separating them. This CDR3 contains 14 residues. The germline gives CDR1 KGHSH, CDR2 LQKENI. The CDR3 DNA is TGTGCCAGCTCACCCTTGACTAACACAGATACGCAGTATTTT. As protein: CASSPLTNTDTQYF.

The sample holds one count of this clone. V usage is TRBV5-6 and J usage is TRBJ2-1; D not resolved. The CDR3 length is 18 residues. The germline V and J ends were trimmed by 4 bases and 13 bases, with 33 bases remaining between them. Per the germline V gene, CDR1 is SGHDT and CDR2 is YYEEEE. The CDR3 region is CASSPPHNKNPPRSSQFF. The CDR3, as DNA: TGTGCCAGCAGCCCGCCCCATAATAAAAACCCCCCTAGAAGCAGTCAGTTCTTC.

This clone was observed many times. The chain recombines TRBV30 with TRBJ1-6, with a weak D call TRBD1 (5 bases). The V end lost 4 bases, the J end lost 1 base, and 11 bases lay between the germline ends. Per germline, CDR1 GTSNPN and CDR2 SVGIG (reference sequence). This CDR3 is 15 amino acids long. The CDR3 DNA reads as TGTGCCTGGACCCTAGGGACTTCCTATAATTCACCCCTCCACTTT. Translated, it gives CAWTLGTSYNSPLHF.

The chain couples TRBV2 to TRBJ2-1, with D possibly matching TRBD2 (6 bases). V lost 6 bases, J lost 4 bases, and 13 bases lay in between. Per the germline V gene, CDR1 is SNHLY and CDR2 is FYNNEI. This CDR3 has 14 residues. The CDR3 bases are TGTGCCAGCAGGGGACTTGGGGAGTACAATGAGCAGTTCTTC. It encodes CASRGLGEYNEQFF.

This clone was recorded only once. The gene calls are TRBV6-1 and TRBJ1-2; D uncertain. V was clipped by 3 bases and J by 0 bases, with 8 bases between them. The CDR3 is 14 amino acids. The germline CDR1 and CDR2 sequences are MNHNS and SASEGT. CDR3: CASSEYGPNYGYTF. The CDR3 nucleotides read TGTGCCAGCAGTGAGTACGGTCCTAACTATGGCTACACCTTC.

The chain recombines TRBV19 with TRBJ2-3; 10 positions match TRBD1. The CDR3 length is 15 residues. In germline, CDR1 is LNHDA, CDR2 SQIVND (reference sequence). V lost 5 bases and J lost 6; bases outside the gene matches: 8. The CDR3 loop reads CASSSAGQGQDTQYF. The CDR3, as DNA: TGTGCCAGTAGTTCGGCGGGACAGGGGCAGGATACGCAGTATTTT.

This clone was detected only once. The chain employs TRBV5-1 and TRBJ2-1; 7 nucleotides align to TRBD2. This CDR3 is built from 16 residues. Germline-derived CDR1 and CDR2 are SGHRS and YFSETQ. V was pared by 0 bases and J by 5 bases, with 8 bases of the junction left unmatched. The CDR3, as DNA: TGCGCCAGCAGCTTGGGTGGGACTACTAAGAACAATGAGCAGTTCTTC. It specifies CASSLGGTTKNNEQFF.

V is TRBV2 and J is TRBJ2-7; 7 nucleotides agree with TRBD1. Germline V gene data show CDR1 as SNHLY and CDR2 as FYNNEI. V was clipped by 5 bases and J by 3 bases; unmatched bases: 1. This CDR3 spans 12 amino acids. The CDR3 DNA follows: TGTGCCAGCAGTCAGGGGGTCTACGAGCAGTACTTC. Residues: CASSQGVYEQYF.